Sequencing of this T cell receptor (beta chain) was carried out in a study of vaccination and CD4 T cells after COVID-19. Study-wide background: Post-diagnosis, post-COVID samples were collected after a median around 100 days, ranging 35 to 161. Findings and caveats of the study: Clonotypes reactive to SARS-CoV-2 had a median that went up from 21 to 38, but not significantly.

As to this clonotype: Its antigen is not identified.

In germline, CDR1 is SGHTA, CDR2 FQGTGA. V was trimmed by 8 bases and J by 8 bases, leaving 16 bases between them. The CDR3 length is 13 residues. As for treatment: approximately 9-day PBMC culture with coronavirus spike peptide pools or control peptides (ViraFEST assay). The Oncomine TCR Beta short-read assay was what sequenced the DNA obtained from cultured CD4+ T cells. It was from cultured CD4+ T cells that genomic DNA was extracted. MiXCR, run by TCRdb on the PCR reads, gives a single entry per CDR3 protein. This table holds about 15,000 distinct CDR3 sequences, around 48% found once. The receptor was derived from a human donor who had recovered from COVID-19. Sequencing was done on a sample of CD4+ T cells from blood, cultured in vitro. The chain is built from TRBV7-3 and TRBJ2-4, with D tentatively TRBD1 (6 bases). The CDR3 spells CASARGMLDIQYF. CDR3 bases: TGTGCCAGCGCTAGGGGGATGTTGGACATTCAGTACTTC.